The source of this TCR beta chain is a study of T cell changes during pregnancy in multiple sclerosis. This CDR3 has 15 amino acids. V lost 7 bases and J lost 0; bases outside the gene matches: 5. Germline loops: CDR1 MDHEN, CDR2 SYDVKM. Assay used: immunoSEQ multiplex PCR; TCRdb lists only in-frame clones, some missing. The top ten hold more than 8% of the sample, which has approximately 24,000 clones, about 92% seen once. The chain recombines TRBV28 with TRBJ2-2, with TRBD2 matching 7 bases. The TCR was taken from a female donor in good health, enrolled as a control in a pregnancy study. The source material was CD8+ T cells from peripheral blood mononuclear cells, sampled in the third trimester of pregnancy. The CDR3 spells CASKTSTTNTGELFF. The CDR3 coding sequence is TGTGCCAGCAAGACTAGCACAACGAACACCGGGGAGCTGTTTTTT. Using reference TRBV28 and TRBJ2-2 for the parts outside the CDR3, the full variable domain is DVKVTQSSRYLVKRTGEKVFLECVQDMDHENMFWYRQDPGLGLRLIYFSYDVKMKEKGDIPEGYSVSREKKERFSLILESASTNQTSMYLCASKTSTTNTGELFFGEGSRLTVL.